A single sample gave rise to the 26 T cell receptor beta chains below, sequenced in a study of OX40 agonist ivuxolimab in advanced cancers. Profiling relied on immunoSEQ multiplex PCR, and the TCRdb table lists in-frame clones only, not all of them. Of under 60,000 clones listed, over 80% are singletons. This specimen was CD4+ or CD8+ T cells sorted from blood, taken in a trial of the OX40 agonist ivuxolimab. The receptors here all came from an adult with an advanced solid tumor such as melanoma, head and neck, liver or kidney cancer.

This clone was seen a few times. The chain is built from TRBV6-5 and TRBJ2-7; 8 positions agree with TRBD2. The V gene end was trimmed by 7 bases and the J gene end by 2 bases; junction bases not matched to a gene: 7. Germline CDR1 and CDR2: MNHEY and SVGAGI. CDR3 length equals 14 residues. This CDR3 reads CASTPGGVAYEQYF. The CDR3 DNA sequence: TGTGCCAGCACCCCGGGGGGGGTAGCCTACGAGCAGTACTTC.

In DNA form, the CDR3 reads TGTGCCAGCTCACCACCGAGACTAGCGGGCGGGTCGGGTAATGAGCAGTTCTTC. Amino acids: CASSPPRLAGGSGNEQFF. The V gene is TRBV18, the J gene TRBJ2-1; TRBD2 agrees at 10 bases. This CDR3 contains 18 residues. V was clipped by 0 bases and J by 7 bases; unmatched bases: 12. Germline loops: CDR1 KGHSH, CDR2 LQKENI.

The CDR3: CASSSGKLDTQYF. In nucleotides, the CDR3 is TGTGCCAGCAGCTCAGGGAAGCTAGATACGCAGTATTTT. The chain employs TRBV7-3 and TRBJ2-3; tentative D call: TRBD1 (5 bases). The CDR3 has 13 amino acids. Germline loops: CDR1 SGHTA, CDR2 FQGTGA. V was pared by 4 bases and J by 5 bases, with 10 bases between.

This chain joins TRBV6-1 and TRBJ2-7, with 8 bases aligning to TRBD2. Trimming removed 6 bases from V and 2 bases from J; junction bases left unmatched: 6. The CDR3 loop spans 14 amino acids. The V gene's germline CDR1 is MNHNS and CDR2 SASEGT. In nucleotides, the CDR3 is TGTGCCAGCAGCCCCACTAGCGGAACCTACGAGCAGTACTTC. It is translated as CASSPTSGTYEQYF.

The V call is TRBV11-3, the J call TRBJ2-1, with D possibly being TRBD2 (5 bases). The germline CDR1 and CDR2 sequences are SGHNT and YENEEA. The CDR3 totals 17 residues. V gave up 0 bases and J gave up 0 bases, with 12 bases separating them. The CDR3 here is CASSLDGSGSSYNEQFF. CDR3 in DNA: TGTGCCAGCAGCTTAGATGGCAGCGGTAGCTCCTACAATGAGCAGTTCTTC.

The rearrangement links TRBV6-6 to TRBJ1-3, with a tentative D call TRBD1 (6 bases). The CDR3 runs 16 residues. Germline assignment: CDR1 MNHNY and CDR2 SVGAGI (reference sequence). V shed 2 bases and J shed 1 base, with 12 bases lying between them. The CDR3 here is CASSYGGAWSGNTIYF. As DNA, the CDR3 is TGTGCCAGCAGTTACGGGGGGGCCTGGTCTGGAAACACCATATATTTT.

The chain combines TRBV19 with TRBJ2-5; 8 bases agree with TRBD1. Per germline, CDR1 LNHDA and CDR2 SQIVND (reference sequence). Trimming at V came to 10 bases and at J to 1 base, leaving 11 bases not matched to a gene. The CDR3 length is 15 residues. In DNA, the CDR3 is TGTGCCACCGGGACAGGTTTATACCTCCAAGAGACCCAGTACTTC. Translated: CATGTGLYLQETQYF.

This sequence joins TRBV4-2 and TRBJ2-2; D call uncertain. This CDR3 spans 12 amino acids. The germline V gene encodes CDR1 LGHNA and CDR2 YNFKEQ. Trimming pared 2 bases from V and 2 bases from J, leaving 0 bases between. CDR3 DNA: TGTGCCAGCAGCCAAAACACCGGGGAGCTGTTTTTT. This codes for CASSQNTGELFF.

V is TRBV5-1 and J is TRBJ2-1; 9 bases align to TRBD2. The germline gives CDR1 SGHRS, CDR2 YFSETQ. V was clipped by 0 bases and J by 8 bases; unmatched bases: 6. This CDR3 spans 15 amino acids. CDR3 amino acids: CASSLVSGSSHEQFF. As DNA, the CDR3 is TGCGCCAGCAGCTTGGTTAGCGGGAGTAGTCATGAGCAGTTCTTC.

This sequence joins TRBV7-9 and TRBJ2-1, with no clear D. This CDR3 spans 15 amino acids. Germline CDR1 is SEHNR and CDR2 is FQNEAQ (reference sequence). V dropped 5 bases and J dropped 0 bases, with 11 bases sitting between them. The CDR3 DNA is TGTGCCAGCAGCCCTCTAAGGGACTCCTACAATGAGCAGTTCTTC. It is translated as CASSPLRDSYNEQFF.

This chain links TRBV9 with TRBJ1-2, with D unclear. This CDR3 is built from 14 residues. Trimming took off 0 bases at V and 2 bases at J, with 8 bases between the two ends. Germline CDR1 reads SGDLS; CDR2 reads YYNGEE. The CDR3 DNA sequence: TGTGCCAGCAGCGTAGGTCCTGGAAACTATGGCTACACCTTC. It specifies CASSVGPGNYGYTF. Together with reference TRBV9 and TRBJ1-2, the CDR3 gives the full variable domain: DSGVTQTPKHLITATGQRVTLRCSPRSGDLSVYWYQQSLDQGLQFLIQYYNGEERAKGNILERFSAQQFPDLHSELNLSSLELGDSALYFCASSVGPGNYGYTFGSGTRLTVV.

As DNA, the CDR3 is TGTGCCAGCAGCTACCGGACTAGCGGGAGGGCAGAGACCCAGTACTTC. This translates into CASSYRTSGRAETQYF. This chain links TRBV11-1 with TRBJ2-5; 15 bases line up with TRBD2. V shed 4 bases, J shed 4 bases, and the junction held 4 bases outside the gene matches. Germline CDR1 reads SGHAT; CDR2 reads FQDESV (reference sequence). The length of the CDR3 is 16 residues.

The rearrangement joins TRBV5-1 to TRBJ1-5, with D perhaps matching TRBD1 (6 bases). The CDR3 spans 14 residues. Germline V gives CDR1 SGHRS, CDR2 YFSETQ. V lost 1 base and J lost 7, with 12 bases in between. In DNA, the CDR3 is TGCGCCAGCAGCTTGACAGGGAGGGGCCAGCCCCAGCATTTT. Translating it yields CASSLTGRGQPQHF.

The chain links TRBV4-1 to TRBJ2-4; no definite D call. The V end lost 2 bases, the J end lost 0 bases, and 11 bases lay between the germline ends. CDR3 length: 16 amino acids. Germline V gives CDR1 MGHRA, CDR2 YSYEKL. The DNA of the CDR3 is TGCGCCAGCAGCCAAAACTTACCTTTAGCCAAAAACATTCAGTACTTC. Translation: CASSQNLPLAKNIQYF.

The V call is TRBV5-1, the J call TRBJ2-4; D perhaps matches TRBD2 (5 bases). Germline values: CDR1 SGHRS, CDR2 YFSETQ. V lost 0 bases and J lost 6, with 13 bases in between. CDR3 length: 15 amino acids. CDR3 loop: CASSLGRGYANIQYF. CDR3 coding DNA: TGCGCCAGCAGCTTGGGTAGAGGGTATGCAAACATTCAGTACTTC.

The sample holds one count of this clone. The chain employs TRBV18 and TRBJ1-6, with 10 bases identical to TRBD1. CDR3 length: 17 residues. CDR1 is KGHSH, CDR2 LQKENI, per germline. V trimming: 1 base; J trimming: 10 bases; junction bases outside the gene matches: 10. CDR3: CASSPQPRTGGGSPLHF. As DNA, the CDR3 is TGTGCCAGCTCACCACAACCAAGGACAGGGGGGGGCTCACCCCTCCACTTT.

This sequence joins TRBV4-3 and TRBJ1-5; the D is unclear. Trimming pared 4 bases from V and 0 bases from J, leaving 10 bases between. CDR3 size: 15 residues. Germline-derived CDR1 and CDR2 are LGHNA and YSLEER. The CDR3 sequence: CASSPGPYSNQPQHF. The CDR3 bases are TGCGCCAGCAGCCCCGGCCCATATAGCAATCAGCCCCAGCATTTT.

This CDR3 reads CASSLDRSGEQFF. The CDR3 bases are TGTGCCAGCAGCTTGGACCGTAGCGGTGAGCAGTTCTTC. The V and J genes are TRBV7-9 and TRBJ2-1, with a possible D match to TRBD2 (6 bases). V was shortened by 3 bases and J by 9 bases, with 12 bases between the two germline ends. Germline CDR1 is SEHNR and CDR2 is FQNEAQ (reference sequence). The length of the CDR3 is 13 residues.

J is TRBJ2-2 and V is TRBV6-5, with 12 bases lining up with TRBD2. CDR1 and CDR2 from the germline V gene are MNHEY and SVGAGI. J was trimmed by 5 bases and V by 6 bases; bases with no gene match: 4. The CDR3 loop spans 15 amino acids. This CDR3 reads CASRPGLAGTGELFF. CDR3 coding DNA: TGTGCCAGCAGGCCCGGACTAGCGGGGACCGGGGAGCTGTTTTTT.

This sequence joins TRBV25-1 and TRBJ1-4, with D possibly being TRBD1 (5 bases). Germline V CDR1 and CDR2: MGHDK, SYGVNS. CDR3 length: 14 amino acids. V lost 3 bases, J lost 10 bases, and 15 bases lay in between. CDR3 coding DNA: TGTGCCAGCAGTGAGCACAGTTCCGGGACAAAACTGTTTTTT. Protein: CASSEHSSGTKLFF.

The gene calls are TRBV21-1 and TRBJ2-4; TRBD1, the table's D call, was not compared with the DNA. TRBV21-1 is a pseudogene locus. The CDR3 spans 18 residues. CDR3 in amino acids: CASSNRDRGTGAKNIQYF. As DNA, the CDR3 is TGTGCCAGCAGCAACCGGGACAGGGGAACGGGTGCCAAAAACATTCAGTACTTC.

The gene calls are TRBV18 and TRBJ1-5; 12 nucleotides align to TRBD1. CDR1 is KGHSH and CDR2 is LQKENI in the germline V gene. V was clipped by 5 bases and J by 3 bases; unmatched bases: 14. There are 19 residues in the CDR3. For the CDR3, the DNA is TGTGCCAGCTCATCATCCGGGACAGGGGGCGGTCGGTACAATCAGCCCCAGCATTTT. This encodes CASSSSGTGGGRYNQPQHF.

The chain joins TRBV28 to TRBJ2-1; either TRBD1 or TRBD2 may fit D (5 bases each). The germline V gene has CDR1 MDHEN and CDR2 SYDVKM. V was shortened by 7 bases and J by 2 bases, with 12 bases between the two germline ends. There are 14 residues in the CDR3. The CDR3 nucleotides read TGTGCCAGCACTATTGTGGGGGCCTACAATGAGCAGTTCTTC. It specifies CASTIVGAYNEQFF.

V usage is TRBV11-3 and J usage is TRBJ1-1; D possibly corresponds to TRBD1 (6 bases). V was cut by 3 bases and J by 5 bases, with 10 bases left in between. The CDR3 extends over 13 amino acids. Germline V gene lookup returns CDR1 SGHNT and CDR2 YENEEA. This CDR3 is CASSFQGGTEAFF. The CDR3 region has the DNA TGTGCCAGCAGCTTTCAAGGGGGGACTGAAGCTTTCTTT.

V is TRBV28 and J is TRBJ2-4; 8 positions agree with TRBD1. The CDR3 sequence is 17 residues long. The germline CDR1 and CDR2 sequences are MDHEN and SYDVKM. The V segment lost 6 bases and the J segment 0 bases; nucleotides outside the gene matches: 10. The CDR3: CASRRTGKEGAKNIQYF. The CDR3 bases are TGTGCCAGCAGACGGACAGGGAAGGAGGGAGCCAAAAACATTCAGTACTTC.

This chain connects TRBV7-2 to TRBJ1-2; 9 bases are shared with TRBD1. CDR1 and CDR2 (germline): SGHTA, FQGNSA. The CDR3 runs to 16 residues. With 3 bases clipped from V and 2 bases from J, the junction kept 7 bases outside the gene matches. CDR3 in DNA: TGTGCCAGCAGCTTCGCAGGGACAGGGTCCAACTATGGCTACACCTTC. It yields the protein CASSFAGTGSNYGYTF.